One and the same sample provided the 2 T cell receptor beta chains below, sequenced in a study of control samples from healthy donors and cancer patients. Clones were sequenced by immunoSEQ multiplex PCR, and TCRdb holds only the in-frame ones, with some missing. The profile shows more than 100,000 clones, about 91% of them singletons. Material: blood. The receptor set was obtained from a man younger than 35 in good health.

The chain couples TRBV7-9 to TRBJ2-7, with 9 nucleotides matching TRBD1. This CDR3 is 13 amino acids long. Germline V gene sequence: CDR1 SEHNR, CDR2 FQNEAQ (reference sequence). Trimming removed 5 bases from V and 6 bases from J; junction bases left unmatched: 5. CDR3 nucleotides: TGTGCCAGCAGCCAACAGGGGGCTGGCGAGCAGTACTTC. Translating it yields CASSQQGAGEQYF.

V and J are TRBV6-5 and TRBJ2-7, with D perhaps matching TRBD1 or TRBD2 (5 bases each). V was clipped by 7 bases and J by 1 base, with 14 bases between them. The CDR3 has 14 residues. The germline V gene encodes CDR1 MNHEY and CDR2 SVGAGI. The CDR3 is CASTPLGGSYEQYF. CDR3 coding DNA: TGTGCCAGCACTCCACTTGGGGGATCCTACGAGCAGTACTTC.